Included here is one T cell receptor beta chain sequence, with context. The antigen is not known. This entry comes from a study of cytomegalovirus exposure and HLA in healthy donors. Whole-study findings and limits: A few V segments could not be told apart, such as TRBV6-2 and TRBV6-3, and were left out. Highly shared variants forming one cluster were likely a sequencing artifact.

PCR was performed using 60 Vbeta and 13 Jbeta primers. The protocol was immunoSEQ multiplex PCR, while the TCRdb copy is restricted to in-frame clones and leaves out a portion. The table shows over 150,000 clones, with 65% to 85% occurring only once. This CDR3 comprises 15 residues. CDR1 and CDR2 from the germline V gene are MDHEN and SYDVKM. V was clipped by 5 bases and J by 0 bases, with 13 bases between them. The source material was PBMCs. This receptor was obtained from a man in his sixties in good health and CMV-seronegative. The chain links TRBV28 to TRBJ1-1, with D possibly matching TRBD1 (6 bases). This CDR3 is CASSPPTGMNTEAFF. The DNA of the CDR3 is TGTGCCAGCAGTCCGCCGACAGGTATGAACACTGAAGCTTTCTTT.